This is a list of T cell receptor beta chains from one sample in a study of T-cell reconstitution after alpha-beta-depleted transplantation in children. TCRdb itself ran the PCR reads through MiXCR, one entry per CDR3 protein. This table has 900,000 or so distinct CDR3 sequences, roughly 15% appearing once. The material sequenced was PBMCs, mostly from graft donor cells, taken 360 days after TCRalphabeta/CD19-depleted stem cell transplant. The receptors here all came from a male patient under 18 who had a stem cell transplant for acute lymphoblastic leukemia, so the T cells may come from the graft donor. The CDR3 runs from the conserved cysteine through the conserved F or W. Each record gives: V gene, CDR3 protein.

>TRBV12-3/TRBV12-4
CASSPRDYRRDTDTQYF
>TRBV5-1
CASSYYRAAHEQYF
>TRBV5-1
CASSHTGVSPILEAFF
>TRBV5-1
CASSPGLAGGHGELFF
>TRBV12-3/TRBV12-4
CASSLRARDADTQYF
>TRBV5-6
CASIQHRLAEQFF
>TRBV27
CASSLGPSGYEQYF
>TRBV5-1
CASSLTSGPYNEQFF
>TRBV12-3/TRBV12-4
CASTLLAGSVVEQFF
>TRBV7-9
CASSPDGRRYEQYF
>TRBV5-1
CASTRTAQGTGELFF
>TRBV5-1
CASGTGRVQPHEQYF
>TRBV12-3/TRBV12-4
CASSLVALQETQYF
>TRBV2
CASSLTGTQETQYF
>TRBV20-1
CSATLLTSGNSYEQYF
>TRBV7-2
CASSLGGGQYSNQPQHF
>TRBV20-1
CSASPGGTLSYEQYF
>TRBV30
CAWSGTGGSGDTQYF
>TRBV5-1
CASRAGEGNEQFF
>TRBV5-1
CASGLIVEETQYF
>TRBV5-1
CASSPIRTADTGTQYF
>TRBV5-1
CASSLGRGGGTGELFF
>TRBV20-1
CRGPMNTEAFF
>TRBV4-2
CASSQGNKRDQETQYF
>TRBV29-1
CSALQGINQPQHF
>TRBV29-1
CSVEDNNIQYF
>TRBV7-8
CASSLGYRGSRNTEAFF
>TRBV4-1
CASSRRTGLRVEAFF
>TRBV7-6
CASSLRGSSYNSPLHF
>TRBV3-1
CASSQGGGGNQPQHF
>TRBV7-9
CASRHRAGNTIYF
>TRBV11-2
CASSSLGVANEQFF
>TRBV7-2
CASSSPGGETQYF
>TRBV6-1
CAVRQGVENIQYF
>TRBV5-8
CASSRRQGSSYNEQFF
>TRBV20-1
CSARGGGSTQYF
>TRBV20-1
CSARKTGSDQPQHF
>TRBV3-1
CASSQVRLAGGEQFF
>TRBV5-1
CASSLGDRGQETQYF
>TRBV20-1
CSASGTRTYEQYF
>TRBV7-6
CASSLAGERETQYF
>TRBV9
CASSVPTDGDEQFF
>TRBV5-1
CASSFKLAGGLDTQYF
>TRBV29-1
CSVDPGRVTGELFF
>TRBV13
CASSDTIAREGPTGELFF
>TRBV4-1
CASSLSRVRGKIGSPLHF
>TRBV7-9
CASSLVLGDTQYF
>TRBV2
CTSSQPGTGGATYNEQFF
>TRBV5-1
CASSYSGTSGQYNEQFF
>TRBV5-1
CASKWLDTGELFF
>TRBV5-1
CASSWTKFTNYGYTF